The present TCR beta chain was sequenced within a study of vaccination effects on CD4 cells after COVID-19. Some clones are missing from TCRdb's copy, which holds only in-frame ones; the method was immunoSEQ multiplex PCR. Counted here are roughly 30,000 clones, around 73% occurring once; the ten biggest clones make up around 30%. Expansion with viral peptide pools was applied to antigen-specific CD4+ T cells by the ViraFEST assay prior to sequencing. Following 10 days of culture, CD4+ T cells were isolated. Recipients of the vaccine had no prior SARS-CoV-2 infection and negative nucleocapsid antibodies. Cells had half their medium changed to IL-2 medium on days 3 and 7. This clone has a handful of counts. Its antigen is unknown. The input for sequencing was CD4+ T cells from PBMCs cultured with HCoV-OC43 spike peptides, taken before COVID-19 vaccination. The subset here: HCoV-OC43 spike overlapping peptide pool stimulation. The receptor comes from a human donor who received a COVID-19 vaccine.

The CDR3 DNA is TGTGCCAGCAGTTACTCAGGGCTAGCGGGGGTGTACAATGAGCAGTTCTTC. The encoded protein is CASSYSGLAGVYNEQFF. This chain joins TRBV6-2 or TRBV6-3 and TRBJ2-1, with 10 bases aligning to TRBD2. From germline, CDR1 is MNHEY and CDR2 SVGEGT. This CDR3 spans 17 amino acids. The J segment lost 4 bases and the V segment lost 0 bases, leaving 6 bases of the junction unmatched.